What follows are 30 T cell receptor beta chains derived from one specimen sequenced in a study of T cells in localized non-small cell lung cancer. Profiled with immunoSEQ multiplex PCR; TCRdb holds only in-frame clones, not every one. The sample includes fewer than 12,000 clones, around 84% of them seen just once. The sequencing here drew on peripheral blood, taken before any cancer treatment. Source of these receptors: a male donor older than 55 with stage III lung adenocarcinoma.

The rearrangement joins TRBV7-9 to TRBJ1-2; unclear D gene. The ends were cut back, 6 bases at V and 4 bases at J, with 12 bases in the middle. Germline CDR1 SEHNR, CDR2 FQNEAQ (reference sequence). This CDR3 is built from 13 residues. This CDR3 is CASSLNSIYGYTF. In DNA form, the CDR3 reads TGTGCCAGCAGTCTAAACAGTATCTATGGCTACACCTTC. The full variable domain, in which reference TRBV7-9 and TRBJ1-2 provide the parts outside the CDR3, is DTGVSQNPRHKITKRGQNVTFRCDPISEHNRLYWYRQTLGQGPEFLTYFQNEAQLEKSRLLSDRFSAERPKGSFSTLEIQRTEQGDSAMYLCASSLNSIYGYTFGSGTRLTVV.

The CDR3 DNA reads as TGCTCTTTACGGAACACTGAAGCTTTCTTT. It is translated as CSLRNTEAFF. The chain couples TRBV20-1 to TRBJ1-1; no clear D. Looked up from germline, CDR1 is DFQATT and CDR2 is SNEGSKA (reference sequence). This CDR3 spans 10 amino acids.

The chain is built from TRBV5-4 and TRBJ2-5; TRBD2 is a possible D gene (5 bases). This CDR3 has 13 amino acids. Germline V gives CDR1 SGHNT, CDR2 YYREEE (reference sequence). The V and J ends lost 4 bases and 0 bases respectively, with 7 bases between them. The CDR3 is CASSRADQETQYF. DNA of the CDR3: TGTGCCAGCAGCAGAGCGGACCAAGAGACCCAGTACTTC.

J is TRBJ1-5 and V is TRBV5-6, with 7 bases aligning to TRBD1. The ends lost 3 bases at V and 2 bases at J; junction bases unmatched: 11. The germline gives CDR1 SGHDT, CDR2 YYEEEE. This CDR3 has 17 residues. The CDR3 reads CASSSTHTGVGNQPQHF. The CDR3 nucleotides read TGTGCCAGCAGCTCGACTCATACAGGGGTAGGCAATCAGCCCCAGCATTTT.

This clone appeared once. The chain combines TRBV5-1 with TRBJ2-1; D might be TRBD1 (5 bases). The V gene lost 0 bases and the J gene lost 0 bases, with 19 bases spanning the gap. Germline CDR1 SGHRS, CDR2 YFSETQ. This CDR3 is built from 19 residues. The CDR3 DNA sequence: TGCGCCAGCAGCTTGGACGGCAGGGCGACCCAAAACTCCTACAATGAGCAGTTCTTC. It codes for CASSLDGRATQNSYNEQFF.

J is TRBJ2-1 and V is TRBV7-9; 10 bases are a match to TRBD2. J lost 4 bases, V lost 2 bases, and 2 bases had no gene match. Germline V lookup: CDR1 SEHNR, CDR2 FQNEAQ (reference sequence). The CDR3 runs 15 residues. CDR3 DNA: TGTGCCAGCAGCTTACGGACTAGCGGATACAATGAGCAGTTCTTC. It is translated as CASSLRTSGYNEQFF. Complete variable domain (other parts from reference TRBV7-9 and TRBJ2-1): DTGVSQNPRHKITKRGQNVTFRCDPISEHNRLYWYRQTLGQGPEFLTYFQNEAQLEKSRLLSDRFSAERPKGSFSTLEIQRTEQGDSAMYLCASSLRTSGYNEQFFGPGTRLTVL.

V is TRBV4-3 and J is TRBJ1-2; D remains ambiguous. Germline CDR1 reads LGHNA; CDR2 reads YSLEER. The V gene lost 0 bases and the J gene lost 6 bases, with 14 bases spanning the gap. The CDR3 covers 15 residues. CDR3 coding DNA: TGCGCCAGCAGCCAAGATGGGCTCAGAAATAATGGCTACACCTTC. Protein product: CASSQDGLRNNGYTF.

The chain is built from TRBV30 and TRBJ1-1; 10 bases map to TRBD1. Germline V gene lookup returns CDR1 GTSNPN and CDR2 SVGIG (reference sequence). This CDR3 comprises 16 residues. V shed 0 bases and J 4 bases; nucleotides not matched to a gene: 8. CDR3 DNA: TGTGCCTGGAGTGTTCAACCGGGACAGGGGAGCACTGAAGCTTTCTTT. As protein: CAWSVQPGQGSTEAFF.

Here the CDR3 reads CASSLRYEQYF. The CDR3 region has the DNA TGTGCCAGCAGCCTACGCTACGAGCAGTACTTC. The chain carries TRBV11-2 and TRBJ2-7; no definite D call. The CDR3 extends over 11 amino acids. From germline, CDR1 is SGHAT and CDR2 FQNNGV. The germline V and J ends were trimmed by 5 bases and 3 bases, with 5 bases remaining between them.

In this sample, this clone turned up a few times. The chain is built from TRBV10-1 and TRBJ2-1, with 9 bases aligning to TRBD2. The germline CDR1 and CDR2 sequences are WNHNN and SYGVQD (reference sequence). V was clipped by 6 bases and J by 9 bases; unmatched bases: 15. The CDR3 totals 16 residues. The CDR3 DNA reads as TGCGCCAGCAGGGGTCCGGGACTAGCTCTATCCAGTGAGCAGTTCTTC. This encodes CASRGPGLALSSEQFF.

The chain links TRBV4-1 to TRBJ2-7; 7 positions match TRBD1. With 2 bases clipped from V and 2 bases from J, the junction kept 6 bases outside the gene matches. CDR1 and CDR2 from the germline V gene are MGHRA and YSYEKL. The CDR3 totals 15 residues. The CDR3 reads CASSQNTGAAYEQYF. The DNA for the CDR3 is TGCGCCAGCAGCCAAAATACAGGGGCGGCCTACGAGCAGTACTTC.

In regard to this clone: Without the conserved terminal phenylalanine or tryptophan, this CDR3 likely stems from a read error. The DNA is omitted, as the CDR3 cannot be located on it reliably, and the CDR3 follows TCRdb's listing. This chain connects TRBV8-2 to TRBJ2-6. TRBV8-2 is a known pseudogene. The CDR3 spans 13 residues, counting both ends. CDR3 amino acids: CGMKRRITQSRAI.

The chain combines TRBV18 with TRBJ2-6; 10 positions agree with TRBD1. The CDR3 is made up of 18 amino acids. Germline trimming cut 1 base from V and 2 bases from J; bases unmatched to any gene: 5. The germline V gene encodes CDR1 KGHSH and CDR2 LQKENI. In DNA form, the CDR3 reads TGTGCCAGCTCACCACGTAGACAGGGGGCTACTGGGGCCAACGTCCTGACTTTC. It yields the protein CASSPRRQGATGANVLTF.

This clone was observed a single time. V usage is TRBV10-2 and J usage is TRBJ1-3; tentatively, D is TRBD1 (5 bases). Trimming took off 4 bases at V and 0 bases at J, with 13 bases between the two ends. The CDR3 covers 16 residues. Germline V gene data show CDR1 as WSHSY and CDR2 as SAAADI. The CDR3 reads CASSAYGRGSGNTIYF. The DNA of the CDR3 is TGCGCCAGCAGTGCCTATGGGAGGGGCTCTGGAAACACCATATATTTT.

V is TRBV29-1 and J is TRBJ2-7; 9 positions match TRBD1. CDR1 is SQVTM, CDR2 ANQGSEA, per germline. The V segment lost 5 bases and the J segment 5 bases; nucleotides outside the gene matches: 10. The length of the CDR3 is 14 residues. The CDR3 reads CSVSLGTGTNEQYF. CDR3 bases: TGCAGCGTTTCTCTCGGGACAGGGACAAACGAGCAGTACTTC.

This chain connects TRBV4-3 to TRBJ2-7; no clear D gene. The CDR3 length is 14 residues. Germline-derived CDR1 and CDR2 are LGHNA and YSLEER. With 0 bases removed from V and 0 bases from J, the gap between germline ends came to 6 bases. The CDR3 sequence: CASSQDKGSYEQYF. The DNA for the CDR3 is TGCGCCAGCAGCCAAGATAAGGGCTCCTACGAGCAGTACTTC.

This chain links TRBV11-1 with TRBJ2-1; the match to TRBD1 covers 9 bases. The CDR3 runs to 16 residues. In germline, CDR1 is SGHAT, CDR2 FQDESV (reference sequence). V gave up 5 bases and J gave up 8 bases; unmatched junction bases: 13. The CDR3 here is CASSHGPGQGIDEQFF. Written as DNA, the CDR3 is TGTGCCAGCAGCCACGGACCGGGACAGGGTATCGATGAGCAGTTCTTC.

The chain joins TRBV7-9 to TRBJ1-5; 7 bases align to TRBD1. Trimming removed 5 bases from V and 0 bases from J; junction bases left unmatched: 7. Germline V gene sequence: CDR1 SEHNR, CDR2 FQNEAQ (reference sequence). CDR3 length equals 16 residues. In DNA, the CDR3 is TGTGCCAGCAGCAGGGACAGAGATTATAGCAATCAGCCCCAGCATTTT. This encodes CASSRDRDYSNQPQHF.

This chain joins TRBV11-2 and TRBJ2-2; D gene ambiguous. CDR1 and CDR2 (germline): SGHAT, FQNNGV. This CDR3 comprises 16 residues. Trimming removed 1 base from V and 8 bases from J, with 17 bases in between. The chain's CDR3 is CASSLVLQQFGGELFF. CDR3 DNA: TGTGCCAGCAGCTTAGTTTTGCAGCAGTTCGGTGGGGAGCTGTTTTTT.

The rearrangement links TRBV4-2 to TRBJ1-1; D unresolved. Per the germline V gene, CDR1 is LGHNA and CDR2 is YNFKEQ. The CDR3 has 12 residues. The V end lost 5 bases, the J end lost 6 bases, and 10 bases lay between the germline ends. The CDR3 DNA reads TGTGCCAGCAGCTCCCGGGTGGCTGAAGCTTTCTTT. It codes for CASSSRVAEAFF.

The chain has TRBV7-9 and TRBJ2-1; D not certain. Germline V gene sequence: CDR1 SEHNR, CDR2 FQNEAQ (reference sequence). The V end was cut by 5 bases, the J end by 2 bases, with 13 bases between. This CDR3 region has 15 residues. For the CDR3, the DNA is TGTGCCAGCAGCCCCGCTGGGGTTACCTACAATGAGCAGTTCTTC. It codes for CASSPAGVTYNEQFF.

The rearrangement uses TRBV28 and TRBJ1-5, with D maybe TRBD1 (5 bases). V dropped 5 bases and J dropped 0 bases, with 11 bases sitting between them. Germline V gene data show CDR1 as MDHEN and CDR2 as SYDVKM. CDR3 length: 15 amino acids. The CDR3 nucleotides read TGTGCCAGCAGTCCCGGGGGTTATAGCAATCAGCCCCAGCATTTT. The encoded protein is CASSPGGYSNQPQHF.

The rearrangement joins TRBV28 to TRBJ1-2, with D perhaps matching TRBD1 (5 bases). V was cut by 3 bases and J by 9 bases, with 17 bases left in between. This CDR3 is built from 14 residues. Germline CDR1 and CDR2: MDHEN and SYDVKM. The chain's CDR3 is CASSFYREQGRYTF. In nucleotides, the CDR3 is TGTGCCAGCAGTTTCTACAGAGAGCAGGGTCGCTACACCTTC.

The CDR3 protein is CASSLPGASSPLHF. The CDR3 nucleotides are TGTGCCAGCAGCCTCCCGGGGGCAAGTTCACCCCTCCACTTT. The chain joins TRBV7-9 to TRBJ1-6; D perhaps matches TRBD1 (6 bases). This CDR3 is built from 14 residues. In germline, CDR1 is SEHNR, CDR2 FQNEAQ (reference sequence). Trimming took 5 bases from V and 9 from J, leaving 14 bases between them.

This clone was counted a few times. For the CDR3, the DNA is TGTGCCAGCAGCTTGGCGGGGGTGGGGGAGACCCAGTACTTC. Its translation: CASSLAGVGETQYF. The rearrangement links TRBV5-6 to TRBJ2-5; possible D gene TRBD2, 6 bases. Germline V lookup: CDR1 SGHDT, CDR2 YYEEEE. There are 14 residues in the CDR3. The V end was cut by 0 bases, the J end by 5 bases, with 11 bases between.

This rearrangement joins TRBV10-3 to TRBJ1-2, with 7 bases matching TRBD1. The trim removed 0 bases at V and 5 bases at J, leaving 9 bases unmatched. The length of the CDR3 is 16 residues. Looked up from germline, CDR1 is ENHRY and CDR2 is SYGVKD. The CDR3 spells CAISESQGGFGYGYTF. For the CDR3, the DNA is TGTGCCATCAGTGAGTCCCAGGGGGGTTTTGGTTATGGCTACACCTTC.

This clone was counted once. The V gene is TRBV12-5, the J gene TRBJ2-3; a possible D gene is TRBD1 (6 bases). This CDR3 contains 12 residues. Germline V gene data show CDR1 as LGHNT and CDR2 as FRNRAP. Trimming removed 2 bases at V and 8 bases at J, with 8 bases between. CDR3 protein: CASGLPQGTQYF. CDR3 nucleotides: TGTGCTAGTGGTTTGCCACAGGGTACGCAGTATTTT.

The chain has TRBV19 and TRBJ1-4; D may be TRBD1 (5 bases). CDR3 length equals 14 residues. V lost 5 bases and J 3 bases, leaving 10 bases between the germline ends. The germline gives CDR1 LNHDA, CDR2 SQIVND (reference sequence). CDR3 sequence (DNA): TGTGCCAGTAGTGCCCGGGACTCTAATGAAAAACTGTTTTTT. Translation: CASSARDSNEKLFF.

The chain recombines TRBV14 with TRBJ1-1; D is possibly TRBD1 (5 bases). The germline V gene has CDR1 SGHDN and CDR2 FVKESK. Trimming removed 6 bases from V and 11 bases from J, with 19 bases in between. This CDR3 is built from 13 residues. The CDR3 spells CASSSGTEDTAFF. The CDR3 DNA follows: TGTGCCAGCAGTTCCGGGACCGAGGATACGGCTTTCTTT.

CDR3: CASSLNMQETQYF. The CDR3 nucleotides read TGTGCCAGCAGCCTCAATATGCAAGAGACCCAGTACTTC. The chain couples TRBV7-2 to TRBJ2-5; D unresolved. Germline CDR1 reads SGHTA; CDR2 reads FQGNSA. Trimming removed 5 bases at V and 2 bases at J, with 9 bases between. The CDR3 loop spans 13 amino acids.